This T cell receptor (beta chain) came from a study of CD8+ T cells in alopecia areata. cDNA serving as the sequencing template came from extracted, reverse transcribed RNA. Method: immunoSEQ multiplex PCR; TCRdb's copy keeps in-frame clones and lacks some. The sample contains 180,000 or so clones, approximately 50% of which appear only once. Noted treatment: oral pan-JAK inhibitor, 5-10 mg twice daily. The sequence came from a human donor with alopecia areata. Specimen: CD8+ T cells sorted from blood, collected at approximately week 52, from a patient treated with tofacitinib.

In DNA, the CDR3 is TGTGCCAGCAGCTCCGGGACAGTTGCTTTCTTT. This sequence encodes CASSSGTVAFF. The chain carries TRBV5-6 and TRBJ1-1, with 7 bases that match TRBD1. The CDR3 is made up of 11 amino acids. Trimming took 3 bases from V and 11 from J; bases not matched to a gene: 4. Germline V gene data show CDR1 as SGHDT and CDR2 as YYEEEE.